Sequencing of this T cell receptor beta chain was carried out in a study of T cells after yellow fever vaccination. The CDR3 extends over 14 amino acids. V lost 7 bases and J lost 2; bases outside the gene matches: 4. Germline CDR1 is MNHEY and CDR2 is SVGEGT. TCRdb called the 5' RACE reads again in MiXCR, with one record for every CDR3 protein. The table lists over 250,000 distinct CDR3 sequences, about 4% of them singletons. The chain uses TRBV6-2 or TRBV6-3 and TRBJ1-5; 8 bases fit TRBD1. This TCR came from a man younger than 35 who received the YFV17D yellow fever vaccine. This specimen consisted of PBMCs, obtained 5 days after the yellow fever booster vaccination. CDR3 protein: CASKDRGRNQPQHF. CDR3 nucleotides: TGTGCCAGCAAAGACAGGGGCCGCAATCAGCCCCAGCATTTT.